One sample yielded the 5 T cell receptor beta chains listed below, sequenced in a study of siplizumab effects on memory and regulatory T cells. The repertoire was sequenced with immunoSEQ multiplex PCR; TCRdb's copy has only in-frame clones and lacks some. This table has some 100,000 clones, roughly 93% appearing once. The source material was non-Treg CD4+ T cells sorted from blood. Receptors were obtained from a human donor in good health.

The chain links TRBV7-2 to TRBJ2-3; D gene unclear. Germline-derived CDR1 and CDR2 are SGHTA and FQGNSA. This CDR3 has 14 residues. V lost 3 bases and J 6 bases, leaving 13 bases between the germline ends. DNA for the CDR3: TGTGCCAGCAGCTTGTTACTCCCTCGGGATACGCAGTATTTT. This gives the protein CASSLLLPRDTQYF.

The chain links TRBV6-4 to TRBJ2-3; possibly TRBD2 for D (5 bases). The germline V gene has CDR1 MRHNA and CDR2 SNTAGT. Trimming pared 2 bases from V and 2 bases from J, leaving 11 bases between. This CDR3 is 15 amino acids long. CDR3: CASSDRGRLTDTQYF. CDR3 in DNA: TGTGCCAGCAGTGACAGAGGGCGGCTCACAGATACGCAGTATTTT.

The rearrangement links TRBV7-9 to TRBJ1-1; TRBD1 might be the D (6 bases). V was cut by 1 base and J by 1 base, with 10 bases left in between. Germline CDR1 SEHNR, CDR2 FQNEAQ (reference sequence). CDR3 length: 15 amino acids. The CDR3 is CASSLDRAGNTEAFF. Written as DNA, the CDR3 is TGTGCCAGCAGCTTAGACAGGGCTGGGAACACTGAAGCTTTCTTT.

This rearrangement joins TRBV28 to TRBJ1-5; 10 bases agree with TRBD1. The CDR3 is 14 amino acids. J lost 2 bases, V lost 7 bases, and 2 bases had no gene match. Germline CDR1 reads MDHEN; CDR2 reads SYDVKM. In DNA form, the CDR3 reads TGTGCCAGCAAGGACAGGGGGGGCAATCAGCCCCAGCATTTT. Its protein is CASKDRGGNQPQHF.

The genes are TRBV7-6 and TRBJ1-1; D not resolved. With 8 bases removed from V and 1 base from J, the gap between germline ends came to 11 bases. Per the germline V gene, CDR1 is SGHVS and CDR2 is FNYEAQ. This CDR3 is 13 amino acids long. DNA for the CDR3: TGTGCCAGCGGCCGGAACAAGAACACTGAAGCTTTCTTT. Amino acid sequence: CASGRNKNTEAFF. Together with reference TRBV7-6 and TRBJ1-1, the CDR3 gives the full variable domain: GAGVSQSPRYKVTKRGQDVALRCDPISGHVSLYWYRQALGQGPEFLTYFNYEAQQDKSGLPNDRFSAERPEGSISTLTIQRTEQRDSAMYRCASGRNKNTEAFFGQGTRLTVV.